The present entry profiles one T cell receptor beta chain with its context. The sample is drawn from a study of blood T cell repertoires in COVID-19. Clones were read by immunoSEQ multiplex PCR, and TCRdb kept only the in-frame ones, dropping some. Of approximately 110,000 clones in the sample, 88% were seen once. V was clipped by 4 bases and J by 2 bases, with 7 bases between them. The CDR3 loop spans 13 amino acids. Germline V gives CDR1 KGHDR, CDR2 SFDVKD. The chain is built from TRBV24-1 and TRBJ2-5, with D perhaps TRBD1 (5 bases). Input material: peripheral blood. This sequence was found in a woman in her forties or fifties with active or convalescent COVID-19. CDR3 protein: CATSDGHQETQYF. CDR3 nucleotides: TGTGCCACCAGTGACGGACATCAAGAGACCCAGTACTTC.